The 20 T cell receptor beta chains presented below share a single source sample, sequenced in a study of molecular identifiers for immune sequencing clone quantification. A single record per CDR3 protein comes from TCRdb applying MiXCR to the PCR reads. The repertoire holds about 510,000 distinct CDR3 sequences, with roughly 23% as singletons. Specimen: naive CD8+ T cells from blood, with Jurkat cell RNA spiked in. Sample subset: FACS-sorted CD8+CD4-CCR7+CD45RA+ naive T cells. The receptors were gathered from a human donor in good health. Some libraries in this study had Jurkat cell RNA spiked in.

This chain links TRBV4-1 with TRBJ2-7; D not certain. Germline assignment: CDR1 MGHRA and CDR2 YSYEKL. Trimming cost V 3 bases and J 0 bases, with 6 bases left between them. The CDR3 is made up of 13 amino acids. In nucleotides, the CDR3 is TGCGCCAGCAGCCACGCAGTCTCCTACGAGCAGTACTTC. This gives the protein CASSHAVSYEQYF.

The rearrangement joins TRBV20-1 to TRBJ1-1; D call uncertain. This CDR3 has 13 residues. The germline V gene has CDR1 DFQATT and CDR2 SNEGSKA (reference sequence). V was trimmed by 3 bases and J by 6 bases, leaving 14 bases between them. The CDR3 spells CSASGVSGAEAFF. DNA of the CDR3: TGCAGTGCTAGTGGGGTTTCTGGCGCTGAAGCTTTCTTT.

This clonotype has only a few counts. At one of its ends the junction is not consistent with the germline gene, which may arise from a read error. The chain joins TRBV14 to TRBJ2-3; TRBD2 matches 10 bases. Germline CDR1 reads SGHDN; CDR2 reads FVKESK. The length of the CDR3 is 16 residues. The CDR3 coding sequence is TGTGCCAGCAGCCAGGAAGCGGGAGGGAGGACAGATACGCGGTATTTT. It encodes CASSQEAGGRTDTRYF.

In its sample, this clonotype was seen many times. The rearrangement uses TRBV28 and TRBJ1-1; D not certain. The CDR3 totals 16 residues. CDR1 and CDR2 from the germline V gene are MDHEN and SYDVKM. Trimming removed 5 bases at V and 0 bases at J, with 16 bases between. The CDR3 is CASSTHRFTLNTEAFF. The CDR3 DNA follows: TGTGCCAGCAGTACACACAGATTCACGTTGAACACTGAAGCTTTCTTT.

The CDR3 spells CASSQGKGGITDTQYF. CDR3 nucleotides: TGTGCCAGCAGCCAAGGCAAAGGGGGGATCACAGATACGCAGTATTTT. The rearrangement joins TRBV4-2 to TRBJ2-3; D may be TRBD1 or TRBD2 (6 bases each). Germline CDR1 and CDR2: LGHNA and YNFKEQ. V gave up 1 base and J gave up 2 bases, with 13 bases separating them. The CDR3 length is 16 residues.

V gene TRBV20-1 combines with J gene TRBJ2-1; 7 nucleotides match TRBD1. V dropped 5 bases and J dropped 0; count of bases not matched to a gene: 4. This CDR3 contains 14 residues. CDR1 is DFQATT, CDR2 SNEGSKA, per germline (reference sequence). CDR3 in DNA: TGCAGTGCTCCGGGACAGCGCTCCTACAATGAGCAGTTCTTC. It is translated as CSAPGQRSYNEQFF.

This clonotype has at least ten counts. The rearrangement joins TRBV5-5 to TRBJ2-7; D remains ambiguous. From germline, CDR1 is SGHKS and CDR2 YYEKEE (reference sequence). The length of the CDR3 is 15 residues. Trimming stripped 0 bases from V and 4 bases from J, with 14 bases between. CDR3 region: CASSLENSEVYEQYF. CDR3 sequence (DNA): TGTGCCAGCAGCTTGGAGAATTCAGAGGTTTACGAGCAGTACTTC.

In regard to this clonotype: This may come from a read error, since a much larger clone is one base off. V and J are TRBV6-5 and TRBJ1-1; the D gene is possibly TRBD1 (6 bases). Per the germline V gene, CDR1 is MNHEY and CDR2 is SVGAGI. The CDR3 length is 14 residues. CDR3 coding DNA: TGTGCCTGCAGTTACAGGGTCCCCAGCACTGAAGCTTTCTTT. It yields the protein CACSYRVPSTEAFF.

The chain uses TRBV6-2 or TRBV6-3 and TRBJ2-1; tentatively, D is TRBD2 (5 bases). The germline gives CDR1 MNHEY, CDR2 SVGEGT. This CDR3 is built from 14 residues. V lost 4 bases and J lost 4, with 11 bases in between. The CDR3 region is CASSSPAEYNEQFF. The CDR3 nucleotides read TGTGCCAGCAGTTCTCCAGCGGAGTACAATGAGCAGTTCTTC.

This chain uses TRBV29-1 with TRBJ2-7, with D maybe TRBD2 (6 bases). From germline, CDR1 is SQVTM and CDR2 ANQGSEA. This CDR3 is built from 18 residues. Trimming removed 0 bases from V and 1 base from J, with 22 bases in between. This chain's CDR3 is CSVEDWGVSGTGSYEQYF. CDR3 DNA sequence: TGCAGCGTTGAAGATTGGGGTGTGTCTGGGACTGGATCCTACGAGCAGTACTTC.

In nucleotides, the CDR3 is TGTGCCAGCAGCCCCACCGCGGGAACTGAAGCTTTCTTT. Translation: CASSPTAGTEAFF. The rearrangement links TRBV9 to TRBJ1-1, with D hard to call. The CDR3 length is 13 residues. Per the germline V gene, CDR1 is SGDLS and CDR2 is YYNGEE. Trimming removed 4 bases from V and 5 bases from J, with 12 bases in between.

The rearrangement links TRBV6-1 to TRBJ2-7; D could derive from TRBD1 or TRBD2 (5 bases each). Germline V gene lookup returns CDR1 MNHNS and CDR2 SASEGT. V lost 4 bases to trimming and J lost 3 bases, with 16 bases between them. CDR3 length equals 15 residues. The CDR3 here is CASSARDRLVYEQYF. The CDR3 DNA is TGTGCCAGCAGTGCCCGGGACCGCCTCGTCTACGAGCAGTACTTC.

This clonotype showed up just once. A junction end diverges from the germline sequence, so it may reflect a read error. The chain combines TRBV3-1 with TRBJ2-7, with TRBD2 matching over 7 bases. From germline, CDR1 is LGHDT and CDR2 YNNKEL (reference sequence). The CDR3 runs to 15 residues. The DNA of the CDR3 is TGTGCCAGCAGCCCCCTGACTAGCTCTCCCTACGTGCAGTACTTC. This gives the protein CASSPLTSSPYVQYF.

The rearrangement uses TRBV6-5 and TRBJ1-2, with 12 bases aligning to TRBD1. Trimming took 2 bases from V and 4 from J; bases not matched to a gene: 2. From germline, CDR1 is MNHEY and CDR2 SVGAGI. This CDR3 is built from 15 residues. As DNA, the CDR3 is TGTGCCAGCAGTTACGGGACAGGGGGCGGCTATGGCTACACCTTC. Protein: CASSYGTGGGYGYTF.

This clonotype appeared many times. The V and J genes are TRBV30 and TRBJ2-1, with 7 bases identical to TRBD1. Germline V gene sequence: CDR1 GTSNPN, CDR2 SVGIG (reference sequence). The CDR3 is 13 amino acids. After removal of 3 bases from V and 7 bases from J, the junction contained 6 bases not matched to a gene. The DNA of the CDR3 is TGTGCCTGGAGAGACAGGGTTTCGAATGAGCAGTTCTTC. Protein sequence: CAWRDRVSNEQFF.

In its sample, this clonotype was seen many times. The rearrangement uses TRBV19 and TRBJ2-1; D tentatively fits TRBD1 or TRBD2 (5 bases each). The CDR3 contains 15 residues. CDR1 and CDR2 from the germline V gene are LNHDA and SQIVND (reference sequence). The V gene lost 1 base and the J gene lost 7 bases, with 14 bases spanning the gap. The DNA of the CDR3 is TGTGCCAGTAGTATAGGACGGGGCCCTGGGAATGAGCAGTTCTTC. Translation gives CASSIGRGPGNEQFF.

This clonotype was counted a few times. This rearrangement joins TRBV7-9 to TRBJ2-1, with D possibly TRBD2 on 5 matching bases. This CDR3 comprises 17 residues. V gave up 4 bases and J gave up 4 bases, with 20 bases separating them. Germline CDR1 and CDR2: SEHNR and FQNEAQ (reference sequence). The CDR3 spells CASSSLGGSSKYNEQFF. The CDR3 region has the DNA TGTGCCAGCAGCTCATTAGGAGGTTCATCCAAATACAATGAGCAGTTCTTC.

The chain employs TRBV12-3 or TRBV12-4 and TRBJ1-6, with TRBD1 matching 8 bases. With 4 bases clipped from V and 2 bases from J, the junction kept 19 bases outside the gene matches. This CDR3 is 21 amino acids long. Here the CDR3 reads CASSSSHLLTGDLPYNSPLHF. The CDR3 DNA reads TGTGCCAGCAGTTCCTCCCACTTACTGACAGGGGACCTGCCCTATAATTCACCCCTCCACTTT.

On this clonotype itself: A read error may be the cause here, since a much bigger clone is one base away. J is TRBJ2-3 and V is TRBV6-5; D remains unclear. V dropped 4 bases and J dropped 5 bases, with 13 bases sitting between them. Per germline, CDR1 MNHEY and CDR2 SVGAGI. This CDR3 has 14 residues. Written as DNA, the CDR3 is TGTGCCAGCAGTTGCTCGAAAGGTGGAGATACGCAGTATTTT. Its protein is CASSCSKGGDTQYF.

The V call is TRBV10-3, the J call TRBJ2-2; 7 bases fit TRBD1. Germline V lookup: CDR1 ENHRY, CDR2 SYGVKD. The CDR3 has 15 residues. Trimming cost V 4 bases and J 0 bases; bases outside gene matches: 2. This CDR3 is CAISAGTANTGELFF. For the CDR3, the DNA is TGTGCCATCAGTGCCGGGACAGCGAACACCGGGGAGCTGTTTTTT.